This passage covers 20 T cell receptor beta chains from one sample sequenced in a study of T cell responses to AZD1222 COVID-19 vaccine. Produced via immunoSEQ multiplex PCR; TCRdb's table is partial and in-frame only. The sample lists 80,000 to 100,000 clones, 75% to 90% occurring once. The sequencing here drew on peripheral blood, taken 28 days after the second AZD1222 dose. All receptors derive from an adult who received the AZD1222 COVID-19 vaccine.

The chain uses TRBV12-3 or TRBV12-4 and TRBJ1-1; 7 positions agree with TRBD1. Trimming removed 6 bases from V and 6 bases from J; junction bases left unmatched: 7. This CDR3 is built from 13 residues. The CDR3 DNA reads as TGTGCCAGCAGCCTGACAGGGACGGCTGAAGCTTTCTTT. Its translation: CASSLTGTAEAFF.

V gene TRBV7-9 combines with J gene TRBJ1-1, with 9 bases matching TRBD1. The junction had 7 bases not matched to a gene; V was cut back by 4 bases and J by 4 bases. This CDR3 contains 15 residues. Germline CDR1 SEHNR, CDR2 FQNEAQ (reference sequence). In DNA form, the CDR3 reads TGTGCCAGCAGCTCGTACAGGGGGCGGGGCACTGAAGCTTTCTTT. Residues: CASSSYRGRGTEAFF. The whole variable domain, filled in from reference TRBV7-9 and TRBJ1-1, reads DTGVSQNPRHKITKRGQNVTFRCDPISEHNRLYWYRQTLGQGPEFLTYFQNEAQLEKSRLLSDRFSAERPKGSFSTLEIQRTEQGDSAMYLCASSSYRGRGTEAFFGQGTRLTVV.

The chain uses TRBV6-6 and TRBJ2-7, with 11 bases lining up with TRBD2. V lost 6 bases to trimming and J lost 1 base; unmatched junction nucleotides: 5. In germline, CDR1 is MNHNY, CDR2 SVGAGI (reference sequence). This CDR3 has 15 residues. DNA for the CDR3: TGTGCCAGCAGGGCCGGGACTAGCGGATCCTACGAGCAGTACTTC. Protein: CASRAGTSGSYEQYF.

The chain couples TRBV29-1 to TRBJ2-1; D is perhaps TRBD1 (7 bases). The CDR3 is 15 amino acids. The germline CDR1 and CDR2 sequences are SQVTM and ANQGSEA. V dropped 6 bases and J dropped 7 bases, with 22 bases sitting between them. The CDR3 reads CSVATNRGGENEQFF. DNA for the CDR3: TGCAGCGTCGCTACAAACAGGGGAGGTGAGAATGAGCAGTTCTTC.

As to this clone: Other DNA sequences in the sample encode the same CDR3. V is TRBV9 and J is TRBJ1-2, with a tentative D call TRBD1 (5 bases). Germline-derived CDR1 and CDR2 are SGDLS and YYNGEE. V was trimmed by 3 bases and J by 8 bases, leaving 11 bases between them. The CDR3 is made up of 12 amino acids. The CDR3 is CASSATGVGYTF. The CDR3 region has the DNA TGTGCCAGCAGCGCGACGGGGGTAGGCTACACCTTC.

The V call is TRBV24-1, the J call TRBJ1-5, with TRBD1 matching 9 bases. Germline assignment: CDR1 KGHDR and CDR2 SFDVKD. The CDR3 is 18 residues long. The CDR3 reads CAEDPPPGQGYSNQPQHF. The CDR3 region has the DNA TGTGCTGAGGACCCCCCTCCCGGACAGGGGTATAGCAATCAGCCCCAGCATTTT.

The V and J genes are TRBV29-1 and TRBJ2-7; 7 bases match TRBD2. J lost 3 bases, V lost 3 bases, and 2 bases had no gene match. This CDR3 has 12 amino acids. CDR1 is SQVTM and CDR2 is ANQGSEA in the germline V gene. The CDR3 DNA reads TGCAGCGTTGATGGGGGGGGCTACGAGCAGTACTTC. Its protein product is CSVDGGGYEQYF.

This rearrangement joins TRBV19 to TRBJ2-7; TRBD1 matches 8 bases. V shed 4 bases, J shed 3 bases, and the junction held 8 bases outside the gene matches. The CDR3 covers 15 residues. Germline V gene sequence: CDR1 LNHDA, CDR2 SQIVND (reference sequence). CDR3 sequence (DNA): TGTGCCAGTAGTAACCAGGGACAGGTTGGCTACGAGCAGTACTTC. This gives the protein CASSNQGQVGYEQYF.

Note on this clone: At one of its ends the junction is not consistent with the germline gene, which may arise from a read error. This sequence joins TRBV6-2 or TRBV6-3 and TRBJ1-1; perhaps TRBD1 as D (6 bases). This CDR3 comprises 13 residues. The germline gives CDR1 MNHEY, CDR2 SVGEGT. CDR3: CASSYRDNTEVFF. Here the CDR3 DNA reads TGTGCCAGCAGTTACCGGGACAACACTGAAGTTTTCTTT.

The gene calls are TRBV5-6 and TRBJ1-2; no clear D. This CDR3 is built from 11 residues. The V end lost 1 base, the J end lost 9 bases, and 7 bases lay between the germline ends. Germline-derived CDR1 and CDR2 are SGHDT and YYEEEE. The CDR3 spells CASSLYGRYTF. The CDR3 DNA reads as TGTGCCAGCAGCTTGTACGGCCGCTACACCTTC.

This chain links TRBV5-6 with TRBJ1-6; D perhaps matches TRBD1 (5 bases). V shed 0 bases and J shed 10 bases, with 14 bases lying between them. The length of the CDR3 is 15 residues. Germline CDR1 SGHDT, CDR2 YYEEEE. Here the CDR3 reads CASSLGRVYRSPLHF. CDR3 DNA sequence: TGTGCCAGCAGCTTGGGCAGGGTGTATCGATCACCCCTCCACTTT. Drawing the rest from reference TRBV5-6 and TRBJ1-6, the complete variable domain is DAGVTQSPTHLIKTRGQQVTLRCSPKSGHDTVSWYQQALGQGPQFIFQYYEEEERQRGNFPDRFSGHQFPNYSSELNVNALLLGDSALYLCASSLGRVYRSPLHFGNGTRLTVT.

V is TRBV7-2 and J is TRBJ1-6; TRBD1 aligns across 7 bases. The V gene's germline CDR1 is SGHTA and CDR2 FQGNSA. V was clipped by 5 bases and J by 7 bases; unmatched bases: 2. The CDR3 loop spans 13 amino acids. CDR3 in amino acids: CASSADRNSPLHF. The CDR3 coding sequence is TGTGCCAGCAGCGCGGACAGGAATTCACCCCTCCACTTT.

In DNA, the CDR3 is TGTGCCAGCAGGGGGGACAGGAACACTGAAGCTTTCTTT. Amino acids: CASRGDRNTEAFF. The chain couples TRBV2 to TRBJ1-1, with TRBD1 matching over 7 bases. The trim removed 6 bases at V and 1 base at J, leaving 2 bases unmatched. CDR3 length: 13 residues. Germline V gives CDR1 SNHLY, CDR2 FYNNEI.

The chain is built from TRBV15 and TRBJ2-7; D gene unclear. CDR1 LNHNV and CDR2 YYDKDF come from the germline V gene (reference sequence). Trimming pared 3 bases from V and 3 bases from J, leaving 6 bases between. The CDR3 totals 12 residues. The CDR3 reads CATSSDFYEQYF. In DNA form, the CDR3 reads TGTGCCACCAGCAGCGATTTCTACGAGCAGTACTTC.

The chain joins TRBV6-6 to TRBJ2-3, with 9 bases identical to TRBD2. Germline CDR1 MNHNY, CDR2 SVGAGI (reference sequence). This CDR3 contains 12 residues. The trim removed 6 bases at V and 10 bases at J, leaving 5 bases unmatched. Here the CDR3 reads CASSFGLAPQYF. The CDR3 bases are TGTGCCAGCAGCTTCGGACTAGCGCCGCAGTATTTT.

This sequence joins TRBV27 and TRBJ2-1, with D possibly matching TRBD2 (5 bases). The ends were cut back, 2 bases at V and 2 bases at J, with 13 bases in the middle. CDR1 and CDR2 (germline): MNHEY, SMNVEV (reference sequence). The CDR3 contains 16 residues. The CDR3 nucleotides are TGTGCCAGCAGTTTAGGCTCCCTCGGGGCCTACAATGAGCAGTTCTTC. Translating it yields CASSLGSLGAYNEQFF.

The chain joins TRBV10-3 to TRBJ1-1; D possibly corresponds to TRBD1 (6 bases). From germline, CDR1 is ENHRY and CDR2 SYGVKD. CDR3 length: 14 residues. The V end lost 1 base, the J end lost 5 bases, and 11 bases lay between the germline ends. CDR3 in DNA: TGTGCCATCAGTGAGTGGGGGGCGCGAACTGAAGCTTTCTTT. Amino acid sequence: CAISEWGARTEAFF.

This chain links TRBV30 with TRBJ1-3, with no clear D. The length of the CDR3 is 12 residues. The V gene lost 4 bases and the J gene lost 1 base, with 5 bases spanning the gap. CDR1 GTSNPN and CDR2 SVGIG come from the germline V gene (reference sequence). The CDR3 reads CAWTGSGNTIYF. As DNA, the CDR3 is TGTGCCTGGACAGGATCTGGAAACACCATATATTTT.

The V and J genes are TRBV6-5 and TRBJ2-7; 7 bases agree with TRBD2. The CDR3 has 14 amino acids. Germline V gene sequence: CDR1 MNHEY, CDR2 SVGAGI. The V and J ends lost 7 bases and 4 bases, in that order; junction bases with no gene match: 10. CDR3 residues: CASNAGGEGYEQYF. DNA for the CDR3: TGTGCCAGCAATGCCGGCGGGGAGGGGTACGAGCAGTACTTC.

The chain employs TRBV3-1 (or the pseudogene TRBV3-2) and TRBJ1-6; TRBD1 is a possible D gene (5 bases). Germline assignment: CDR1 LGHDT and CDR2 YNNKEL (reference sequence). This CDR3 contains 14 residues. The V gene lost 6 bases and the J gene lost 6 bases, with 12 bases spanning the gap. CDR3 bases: TGTGCCAGCAGTGAGGCAGGGAGTAATTCACCCCTCCACTTT. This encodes CASSEAGSNSPLHF.